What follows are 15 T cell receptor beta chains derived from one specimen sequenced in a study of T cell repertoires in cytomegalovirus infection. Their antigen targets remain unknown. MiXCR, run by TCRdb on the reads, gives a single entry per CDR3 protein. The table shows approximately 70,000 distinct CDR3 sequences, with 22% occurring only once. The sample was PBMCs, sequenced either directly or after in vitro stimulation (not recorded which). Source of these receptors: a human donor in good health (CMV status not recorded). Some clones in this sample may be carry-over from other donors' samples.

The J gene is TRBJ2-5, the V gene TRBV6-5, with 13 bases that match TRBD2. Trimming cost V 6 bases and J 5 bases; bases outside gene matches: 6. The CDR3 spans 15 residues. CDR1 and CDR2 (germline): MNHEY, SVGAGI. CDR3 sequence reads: CASSGLAGEGETQYF. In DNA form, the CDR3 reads TGTGCCAGCAGCGGACTAGCGGGAGAGGGTGAGACCCAGTACTTC.

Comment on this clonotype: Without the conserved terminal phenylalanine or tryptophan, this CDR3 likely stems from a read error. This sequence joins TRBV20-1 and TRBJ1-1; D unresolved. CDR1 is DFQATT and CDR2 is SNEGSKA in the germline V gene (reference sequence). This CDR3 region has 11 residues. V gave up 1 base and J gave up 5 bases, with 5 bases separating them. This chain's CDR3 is CSARVQTEAFS. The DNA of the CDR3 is TGCAGTGCTAGAGTCCAAACTGAAGCTTTCTCT.

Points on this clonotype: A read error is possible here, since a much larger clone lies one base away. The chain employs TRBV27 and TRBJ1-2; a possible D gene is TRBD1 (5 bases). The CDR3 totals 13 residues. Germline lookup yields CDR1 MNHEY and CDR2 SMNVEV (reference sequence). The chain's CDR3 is CANSFRDFYGYTF. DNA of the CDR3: TGTGCCAACAGTTTCAGGGATTTTTATGGCTACACCTTC.

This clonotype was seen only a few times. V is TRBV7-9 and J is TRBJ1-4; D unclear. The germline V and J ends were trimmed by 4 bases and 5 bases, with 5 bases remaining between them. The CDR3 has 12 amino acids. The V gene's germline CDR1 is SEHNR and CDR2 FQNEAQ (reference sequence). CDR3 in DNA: TGTGCCAGCAGCTCAGAAAATGAAAAACTGTTTTTT. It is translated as CASSSENEKLFF.

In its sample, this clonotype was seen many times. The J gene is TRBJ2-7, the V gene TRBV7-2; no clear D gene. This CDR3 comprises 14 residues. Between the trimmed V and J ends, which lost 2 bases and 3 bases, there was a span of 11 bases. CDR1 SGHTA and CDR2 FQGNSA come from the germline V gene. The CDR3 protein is CASSLFLELYEQYF. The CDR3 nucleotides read TGTGCCAGCAGCTTATTTTTAGAGCTCTACGAGCAGTACTTC.

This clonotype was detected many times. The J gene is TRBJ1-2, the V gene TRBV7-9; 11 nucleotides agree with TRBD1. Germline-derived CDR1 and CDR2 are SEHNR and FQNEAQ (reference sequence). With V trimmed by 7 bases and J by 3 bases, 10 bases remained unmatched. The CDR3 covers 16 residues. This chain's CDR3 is CASTSPRTGGDYGYTF. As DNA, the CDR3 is TGTGCCAGCACCTCCCCTAGGACAGGGGGCGACTATGGCTACACCTTC.

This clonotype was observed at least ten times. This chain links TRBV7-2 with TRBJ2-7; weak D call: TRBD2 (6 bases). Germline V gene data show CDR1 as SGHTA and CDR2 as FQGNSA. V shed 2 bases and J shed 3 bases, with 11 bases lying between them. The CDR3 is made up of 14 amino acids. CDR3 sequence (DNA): TGTGCCAGCAGCTTAATGGGGACTCTCTACGAGCAGTACTTC. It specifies CASSLMGTLYEQYF.

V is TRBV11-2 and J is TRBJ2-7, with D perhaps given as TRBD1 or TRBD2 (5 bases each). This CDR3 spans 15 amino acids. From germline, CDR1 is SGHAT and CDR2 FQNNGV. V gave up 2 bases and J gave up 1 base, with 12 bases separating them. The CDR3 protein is CASSLWGTESYEQYF. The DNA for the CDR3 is TGTGCCAGCAGCTTATGGGGGACGGAATCCTACGAGCAGTACTTC.

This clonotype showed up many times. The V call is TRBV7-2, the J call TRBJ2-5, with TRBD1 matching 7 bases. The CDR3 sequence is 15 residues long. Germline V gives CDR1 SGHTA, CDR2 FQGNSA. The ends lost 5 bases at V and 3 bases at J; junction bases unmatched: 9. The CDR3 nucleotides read TGTGCCAGCAGCGCCAGACAGGGTCGAGAAGAGACCCAGTACTTC. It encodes CASSARQGREETQYF.

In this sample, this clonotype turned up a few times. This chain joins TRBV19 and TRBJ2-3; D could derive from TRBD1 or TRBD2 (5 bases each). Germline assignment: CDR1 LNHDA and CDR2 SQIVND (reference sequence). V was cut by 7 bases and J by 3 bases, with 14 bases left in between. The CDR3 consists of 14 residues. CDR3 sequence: CASTGLAGTDTQYF. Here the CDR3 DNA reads TGTGCCAGTACGGGATTGGCAGGGACAGATACGCAGTATTTT.

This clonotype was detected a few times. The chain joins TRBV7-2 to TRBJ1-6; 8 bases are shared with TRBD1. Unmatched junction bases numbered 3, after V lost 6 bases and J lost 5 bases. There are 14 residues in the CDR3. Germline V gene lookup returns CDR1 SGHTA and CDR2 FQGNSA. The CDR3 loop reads CASSRQGNNSPLHF. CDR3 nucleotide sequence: TGTGCCAGCAGTCGACAGGGGAATAATTCACCCCTCCACTTT.

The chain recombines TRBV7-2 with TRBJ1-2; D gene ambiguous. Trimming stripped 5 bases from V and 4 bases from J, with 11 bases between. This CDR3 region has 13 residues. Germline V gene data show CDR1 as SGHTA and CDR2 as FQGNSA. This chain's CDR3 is CASSPQGPYGYTF. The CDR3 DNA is TGTGCCAGCAGCCCCCAAGGCCCCTATGGCTACACCTTC.

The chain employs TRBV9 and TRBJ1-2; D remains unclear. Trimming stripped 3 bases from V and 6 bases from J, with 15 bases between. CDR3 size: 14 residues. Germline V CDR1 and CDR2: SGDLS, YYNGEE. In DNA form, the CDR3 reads TGTGCCAGCAGCGCTGACGGGTTCGAGGATGGCTACACCTTC. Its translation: CASSADGFEDGYTF.

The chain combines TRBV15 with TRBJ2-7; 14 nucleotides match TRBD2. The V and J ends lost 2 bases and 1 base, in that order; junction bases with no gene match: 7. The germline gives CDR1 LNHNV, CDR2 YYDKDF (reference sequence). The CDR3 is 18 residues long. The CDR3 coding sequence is TGTGCCACCAGCAGATTCGGGACTAGCGGGAGCGGGTCCTACGAGCAGTACGTC. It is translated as CATSRFGTSGSGSYEQYV.

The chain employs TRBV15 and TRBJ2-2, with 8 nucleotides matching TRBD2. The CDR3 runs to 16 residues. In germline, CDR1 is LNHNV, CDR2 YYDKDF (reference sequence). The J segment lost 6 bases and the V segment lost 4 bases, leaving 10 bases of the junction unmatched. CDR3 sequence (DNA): TGTGCCACCAGCAATCCCCGAGCGGGAGAGTCCGGGGAGCTGTTTTTT. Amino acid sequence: CATSNPRAGESGELFF.